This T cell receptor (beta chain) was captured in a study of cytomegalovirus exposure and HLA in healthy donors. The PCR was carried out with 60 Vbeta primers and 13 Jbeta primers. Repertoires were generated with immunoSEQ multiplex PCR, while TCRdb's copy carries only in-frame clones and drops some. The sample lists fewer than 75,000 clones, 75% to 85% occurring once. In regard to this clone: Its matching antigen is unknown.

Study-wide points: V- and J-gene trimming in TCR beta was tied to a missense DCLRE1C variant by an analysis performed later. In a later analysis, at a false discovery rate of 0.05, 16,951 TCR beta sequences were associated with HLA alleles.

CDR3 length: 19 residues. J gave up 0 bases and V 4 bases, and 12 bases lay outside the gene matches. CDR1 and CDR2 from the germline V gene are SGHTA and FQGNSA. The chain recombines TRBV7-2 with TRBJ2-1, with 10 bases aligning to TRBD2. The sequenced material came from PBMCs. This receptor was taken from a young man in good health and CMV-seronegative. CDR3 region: CASSSPILAGVISYNEQFF. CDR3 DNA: TGTGCCAGCAGCTCGCCGATTCTAGCGGGAGTTATCTCCTACAATGAGCAGTTCTTC.